The 25 T cell receptor beta chains presented below share a single source sample, sequenced in a study of blood T cells in healthy people across ages. Together with a sample-barcoded 5' primer, a J-beta primer mix was included in a second PCR lasting about 6 to 11 cycles. MiXCR was run by TCRdb on the 5' RACE reads, yielding one entry per CDR3 protein. Among 1.4 million or so distinct CDR3 sequences, 35% to 45% were seen once, and the ten largest hold more than 4%. Input material: blood. Every receptor here comes from a woman aged 18-35 years in good health.

The chain uses TRBV7-2 and TRBJ1-2, with D hard to call. The CDR3 sequence is 15 residues long. Germline CDR1 reads SGHTA; CDR2 reads FQGNSA. V shed 7 bases and J shed 3 bases, with 18 bases lying between them. The chain's CDR3 is CASNPLAGLDYGYTF. CDR3 sequence (DNA): TGTGCCAGCAACCCATTAGCGGGGTTGGACTATGGCTACACCTTC. Full variable domain (missing parts from reference TRBV7-2 and TRBJ1-2): GAGVSQSPSNKVTEKGKDVELRCDPISGHTALYWYRQSLGQGLEFLIYFQGNSAPDKSGLPSDRFSAERTGGSVSTLTIQRTQQEDSAVYLCASNPLAGLDYGYTFGSGTRLTVV.

J is TRBJ2-7 and V is TRBV12-5; possibly TRBD1 for D (6 bases). CDR1 and CDR2 (germline): LGHNT, FRNRAP. The CDR3 loop spans 16 amino acids. Between the trimmed V and J ends, which lost 0 bases and 3 bases, there was a span of 15 bases. CDR3 loop: CASGLVLGTLGYEQYF. The CDR3 coding sequence is TGTGCTAGTGGTTTGGTACTTGGGACATTGGGCTACGAGCAGTACTTC.

This clonotype was seen a few times. The V and J genes are TRBV6-5 and TRBJ1-4; D might be TRBD1 (5 bases). V lost 6 bases and J lost 0, with 11 bases in between. Germline values: CDR1 MNHEY, CDR2 SVGAGI. The CDR3 extends over 15 amino acids. CDR3 protein: CASRTTGATNEKLFF. The CDR3 nucleotides are TGTGCCAGCAGGACTACAGGCGCAACTAATGAAAAACTGTTTTTT.

The J gene is TRBJ2-7, the V gene TRBV20-1; 7 bases are shared with TRBD1. This CDR3 contains 13 residues. Losses at the gene ends were 5 bases for V and 6 bases for J; bases not matched to a gene: 10. Germline CDR1 is DFQATT and CDR2 is SNEGSKA (reference sequence). Here the CDR3 reads CSAFDPRQGEQYF. CDR3 nucleotide sequence: TGCAGTGCTTTTGACCCCAGACAGGGCGAGCAGTACTTC.

The chain uses TRBV4-3 and TRBJ2-1; perhaps TRBD2 as D (7 bases). Trimming shortened V by 0 bases and J by 2 bases, and 14 bases separated the two germline ends. Germline assignment: CDR1 LGHNA and CDR2 YSLEER. The CDR3 consists of 17 residues. DNA of the CDR3: TGCGCCAGCAGCCAAGAAGGGGGGGACCTAGCCTACAATGAGCAGTTCTTC. The encoded protein is CASSQEGGDLAYNEQFF.

The J gene is TRBJ1-2, the V gene TRBV20-1, with TRBD1 identical over 11 bases. J gave up 6 bases and V 4 bases, and 13 bases lay outside the gene matches. The CDR3 contains 16 residues. CDR1 is DFQATT, CDR2 SNEGSKA, per germline (reference sequence). The CDR3 nucleotides are TGCAGTGCTACCCGGACAGGGGGCCTCGATGGGCATGGCTACACCTTC. Translating gives CSATRTGGLDGHGYTF.

In its sample, this clonotype was seen a few times. V gene TRBV6-2 or TRBV6-3 combines with J gene TRBJ1-5; D gene ambiguous. Trimming removed 5 bases at V and 4 bases at J, with 15 bases between. Germline CDR1 MNHEY, CDR2 SVGEGT. The CDR3 is 15 amino acids. In DNA, the CDR3 is TGTGCCAGCAGTCCTAGACCAGAAGCAAATCAGCCCCAGCATTTT. Its translation is CASSPRPEANQPQHF.

The J gene is TRBJ2-7, the V gene TRBV28, with D perhaps assigned TRBD1 or TRBD2 (5 bases each). V was clipped by 4 bases and J by 7 bases, with 20 bases between them. This CDR3 is 15 amino acids long. Germline assignment: CDR1 MDHEN and CDR2 SYDVKM. In DNA form, the CDR3 reads TGTGCCAGCAGTTCGACAGTCGACTACTACAATGAGCAGTACTTC. Protein product: CASSSTVDYYNEQYF. The whole variable domain, filled in from reference TRBV28 and TRBJ2-7, reads DVKVTQSSRYLVKRTGEKVFLECVQDMDHENMFWYRQDPGLGLRLIYFSYDVKMKEKGDIPEGYSVSREKKERFSLILESASTNQTSMYLCASSSTVDYYNEQYFGPGTRLTVT.

V and J are TRBV7-2 and TRBJ1-3; D gene uncertain. Germline V lookup: CDR1 SGHTA, CDR2 FQGNSA. V dropped 5 bases and J dropped 1 base, with 12 bases sitting between them. The CDR3 is 15 amino acids. CDR3 DNA sequence: TGTGCCAGCAGCCCAGAACGCATTTCTGGAAACACCATATATTTT. This sequence encodes CASSPERISGNTIYF.

V usage is TRBV10-3 and J usage is TRBJ2-7, with D hard to call. The CDR3 is made up of 14 amino acids. From germline, CDR1 is ENHRY and CDR2 SYGVKD. V lost 0 bases, J lost 10 bases, and 16 bases lay in between. DNA for the CDR3: TGTGCCATCAGTGAGTCAGGCAGGCCTTGGGCCCAGTACTTC. It specifies CAISESGRPWAQYF.

This chain uses TRBV20-1 with TRBJ2-5, with TRBD2 matching over 9 bases. The CDR3 totals 18 residues. With V trimmed by 0 bases and J by 11 bases, 22 bases remained unmatched. The germline gives CDR1 DFQATT, CDR2 SNEGSKA (reference sequence). This CDR3 reads CSARDPNSGGPTYNEQYF. In DNA, the CDR3 is TGCAGTGCTAGAGATCCGAATAGCGGGGGCCCAACTTACAATGAGCAGTACTTC.

V usage is TRBV3-1 and J usage is TRBJ2-3; D is unclear. CDR1 LGHDT and CDR2 YNNKEL come from the germline V gene (reference sequence). This CDR3 region has 14 residues. Trimming took off 1 base at V and 2 bases at J, with 7 bases between the two ends. The CDR3 DNA follows: TGTGCCAGCAGCCAAGCAGGTGCCACAGATACGCAGTATTTT. Translation: CASSQAGATDTQYF.

In this sample, this clonotype turned up many times. The V and J genes are TRBV12-3 or TRBV12-4 and TRBJ2-3; no reliable D call. The V and J ends lost 6 bases and 10 bases respectively, with 11 bases between them. The CDR3 spans 11 residues. This CDR3 reads CASSHTTPQYF. The CDR3 coding sequence is TGTGCCAGCAGCCATACGACCCCGCAGTATTTT.

CDR3 DNA: TGTGCCAGCAGCTTAGGAGGGACAGCTAACTACGAGCAGTACTTC. This gives the protein CASSLGGTANYEQYF. The chain carries TRBV7-2 and TRBJ2-7, with 7 positions matching TRBD1. This CDR3 comprises 15 residues. Germline V CDR1 and CDR2: SGHTA, FQGNSA. Trimming cost V 1 base and J 3 bases; bases outside gene matches: 6.

The gene calls are TRBV4-1 and TRBJ1-2; the D is unclear. Trimming took 6 bases from V and 8 from J, leaving 10 bases between them. The CDR3 consists of 11 residues. Germline values: CDR1 MGHRA, CDR2 YSYEKL. The CDR3: CASSGRIGYTF. Written as DNA, the CDR3 is TGCGCCAGCAGTGGGCGGATCGGCTACACCTTC.

The J gene is TRBJ1-1, the V gene TRBV2; the D is unclear. The CDR3 is 15 amino acids. The germline V and J ends were trimmed by 5 bases and 5 bases, with 18 bases remaining between them. The germline V gene encodes CDR1 SNHLY and CDR2 FYNNEI. The CDR3 DNA reads as TGTGCCAGCAGTCCAGTAGGGAGTCCTAAGACTGAAGCTTTCTTT. Translation: CASSPVGSPKTEAFF.

This clonotype was seen only a few times. This chain connects TRBV4-3 to TRBJ2-7; possibly TRBD2 for D (5 bases). Trimming took 3 bases from V and 7 from J, leaving 19 bases between them. CDR1 and CDR2 from the germline V gene are LGHNA and YSLEER. The CDR3 totals 15 residues. The DNA for the CDR3 is TGCGCCAGCAGCCAGCACCAAACTAGTCGCAATGAGCAGTACTTC. It specifies CASSQHQTSRNEQYF.

The gene calls are TRBV6-6 and TRBJ1-6, with D unresolved. Trimming took off 2 bases at V and 6 bases at J, with 11 bases between the two ends. Germline loops: CDR1 MNHNY, CDR2 SVGAGI (reference sequence). The CDR3 contains 15 residues. The CDR3 sequence: CASSYMDRVNSPLHF. Here the CDR3 DNA reads TGTGCCAGCAGTTACATGGACCGCGTTAATTCACCCCTCCACTTT.

This sequence joins TRBV7-2 and TRBJ2-3; the D gene could be TRBD1 or TRBD2 (5 bases each). V lost 1 base to trimming and J lost 0 bases, with 14 bases between them. The V gene's germline CDR1 is SGHTA and CDR2 FQGNSA. The CDR3 has 17 amino acids. The CDR3 DNA reads TGTGCCAGCAGCTTAGAGGGGTTCGGGGCTAGCACAGATACGCAGTATTTT. This encodes CASSLEGFGASTDTQYF.

This clonotype was seen only once. This rearrangement joins TRBV12-3 or TRBV12-4 to TRBJ2-1, with D possibly TRBD2 on 6 matching bases. The J call may be incorrect, as the DNA end agrees better with TRBJ2-7. The CDR3 sequence is 16 residues long. The CDR3 region has the DNA TGTGCCAGCAGTCCACCGGGACTTCACTCCTACAATGAGCAGTACTTC. This translates into CASSPPGLHSYNEQYF.

This rearrangement joins TRBV7-8 to TRBJ1-1; D call uncertain. This CDR3 contains 14 residues. Germline loops: CDR1 SGHVS, CDR2 FQNEAQ. V lost 10 bases to trimming and J lost 1 base, with 16 bases between them. The CDR3 region is CATLGRPENTEAFF. In nucleotides, the CDR3 is TGTGCCACCCTCGGACGTCCAGAGAACACTGAAGCTTTCTTT.

The chain links TRBV7-2 to TRBJ2-5, with D unresolved. The V and J ends lost 4 bases and 2 bases respectively, with 17 bases between them. The CDR3 has 16 residues. Germline loops: CDR1 SGHTA, CDR2 FQGNSA. The CDR3, as DNA: TGTGCCAGCAGCTCCCCGCCCGGGCGAATACAAGAGACCCAGTACTTC. Encoded protein: CASSSPPGRIQETQYF. The full variable domain, with the rest looked up from reference TRBV7-2 and TRBJ2-5, is GAGVSQSPSNKVTEKGKDVELRCDPISGHTALYWYRQSLGQGLEFLIYFQGNSAPDKSGLPSDRFSAERTGGSVSTLTIQRTQQEDSAVYLCASSSPPGRIQETQYFGPGTRLLVL.

V gene TRBV11-2 combines with J gene TRBJ1-2; 9 bases agree with TRBD1. Germline values: CDR1 SGHAT, CDR2 FQNNGV. The V segment lost 5 bases and the J segment 4 bases; nucleotides outside the gene matches: 20. CDR3 length equals 19 residues. The CDR3, as DNA: TGTGCCAGCAGCCGCTCGGAAACCGGGACAGGGCTCTTTGGCTATGGCTACACCTTC. It codes for CASSRSETGTGLFGYGYTF.

This clonotype appeared a few times. The rearrangement joins TRBV20-1 to TRBJ2-7; D may be TRBD2 (6 bases). The CDR3 is 13 amino acids. Trimming cost V 7 bases and J 2 bases, with 15 bases left between them. Looked up from germline, CDR1 is DFQATT and CDR2 is SNEGSKA (reference sequence). In nucleotides, the CDR3 is TGCAGTGTCCCGGGGGTGGGAACCTACGAGCAGTACTTC. Translating it yields CSVPGVGTYEQYF.

The chain uses TRBV24-1 and TRBJ2-2; 12 bases fit TRBD2. Germline CDR1 reads KGHDR; CDR2 reads SFDVKD. The CDR3 runs 17 residues. Trimming cost V 4 bases and J 4 bases; bases outside gene matches: 6. Written as DNA, the CDR3 is TGTGCCACCAGTGAGAGACCGGGACTAGCGGGCACCGGGGAGCTGTTTTTT. This encodes CATSERPGLAGTGELFF.